These T cell receptor beta chains were read from a single sample in a study of cytomegalovirus exposure and HLA in healthy donors. The method was immunoSEQ multiplex PCR; TCRdb's version includes in-frame clones alone and lacks a portion of them. Counted here are about 200,000 clones, 82% occurring once; the ten biggest clones make up around 3%. Sequenced input: PBMCs. The receptors were gathered from a woman in her thirties or forties in good health and CMV-seronegative. CDR3s include the opening cysteine and the closing phenylalanine or tryptophan. A D gene is named only where the DNA matches it firmly. Size is stated for part of the rows, as once, few or many counts, or as a class when the clone is expanded.

D gene	V gene	J gene	clone size	CDR3 DNA	CDR3 protein
-	TRBV30	TRBJ2-3	-	TGTGCCTGGAGTATCGGGGATTCGCATTATTTT	CAWSIGDSHYF
TRBD1	TRBV18	TRBJ1-1	-	TGTGCCAGCTCACCACGTGAAGGACAGGGGGTTTGGGAAGCTTTCTTT	CASSPREGQGVWEAFF
-	TRBV9	TRBJ2-7	-	TGTGCCAGCAGCGGGGGGCGGGAGTCCCACCCCCACGAGCAGTACTTC	CASSGGRESHPHEQYF
-	TRBV18	TRBJ2-2	-	TGTGCCAGCTCACCACCGGACACCTTGAACACCGGGGAGCTGTTTTTT	CASSPPDTLNTGELFF
-	TRBV5-1	TRBJ1-1	-	TGCGCCAGCAGCCTCCAGGGTCTTGACCCAGCTTTCTTT	CASSLQGLDPAFF
-	TRBV29-1	TRBJ1-5	-	TGCAGCGCCTTGGGGCAGGGCAATCAGCCCCAGCATTTT	CSALGQGNQPQHF
TRBD1	TRBV28	TRBJ1-5	-	TGTGCCAGCAGTACAAGCGGACAGGGGTGGGATCAGCCCCAGCATTTT	CASSTSGQGWDQPQHF
TRBD2	TRBV28	TRBJ2-2	-	TGTGCCAGCAGTTTAGCTCTCGGTAAAGCGGGACCCGGGGAGCTGTTTTTT	CASSLALGKAGPGELFF
-	TRBV28	TRBJ1-5	-	TGTGCCAGCAGTTCCCCGAACCAGGGTCCGGAGGGCCGCAATCAGCCCCAGCATTTT	CASSSPNQGPEGRNQPQHF
-	TRBV19	TRBJ1-5	-	TGTGCCAGTAGTATCGGGCGGGGAAGGAATCAGCCCCAGCATTTT	CASSIGRGRNQPQHF
TRBD2	TRBV7-9	TRBJ2-1	-	TGTGCCAGCAGCTATAGCGGGAGTGGCAACCCTTACAATGAGCAGTTCTTC	CASSYSGSGNPYNEQFF
-	TRBV5-1	TRBJ2-7	few	TGCGCCAGCAGCTTTCATAGCGGTCCTCTTTACGAGCAGTACTTC	CASSFHSGPLYEQYF
-	TRBV7-9	TRBJ2-3	-	TGTGCCAGCAGGGGCCAGTGGGGCACAGATACGCAGTATTTT	CASRGQWGTDTQYF
TRBD1	TRBV6-1	TRBJ2-1	-	TGTGCCTCCGACAGGGGCGGTCGCAATGAGCAGTTCTTC	CASDRGGRNEQFF
-	TRBV5-6	TRBJ1-1	-	TGTGCCAGCAGCCGAGTCTCCACTGAAGCTTTCTTT	CASSRVSTEAFF
TRBD2	TRBV30	TRBJ2-5	-	TGTGCCTGGGCCGCTAGCGGGCAAGAGACCCAGTACTTC	CAWAASGQETQYF
-	TRBV27	TRBJ2-1	-	TGTGCCAGCAGGGGACTGCGGGGCTACAATGAGCAGTTCTTC	CASRGLRGYNEQFF
TRBD1	TRBV19	TRBJ1-5	-	TGTGCCACCAGACAGGGGAATCAGCCCCAGCATTTT	CATRQGNQPQHF
TRBD2	TRBV7-3	TRBJ2-3	-	TGTGCCAGCAGCTTAGCGGGGCGGGAGCTAACAGATACGCAGTATTTT	CASSLAGRELTDTQYF
TRBD2	TRBV2	TRBJ2-2	-	TGTGCCAGCAGTCCCGGGACTAGCGGAAAGGGGGCGAACACCGGGGAGCTGTTTTTT	CASSPGTSGKGANTGELFF
-	TRBV5-6	TRBJ1-3	-	TGTGCCAGCAGCTTCCTCCAAGCGGGAAACACCATATATTTT	CASSFLQAGNTIYF
-	TRBV11-3	TRBJ2-3	-	TGTGCCAGCAGCCGTGGGTGGGAGACAGATACGCAGTATTTT	CASSRGWETDTQYF
TRBD1	TRBV7-9	TRBJ2-7	-	TGTGCCAGCAGCTGGGTGGGGACAGGGTCCCCGTCTTTTTACGAGCAGTACTTC	CASSWVGTGSPSFYEQYF
-	TRBV27	TRBJ2-7	-	TGTGCCAGCAGTTTCCGGGGGGCGACGTACGAGCAGTACTTC	CASSFRGATYEQYF
-	TRBV2	TRBJ1-4	-	TGTGCCAGCAGTGATCACAGGGTACGTGAAAAACTGTTTTTT	CASSDHRVREKLFF
-	TRBV15	TRBJ2-5	-	TGTGCCACCAGCAGAGTGGCGCAGGGAGCTACTCGGGGGCAAGAGACCCAGTACTTC	CATSRVAQGATRGQETQYF
TRBD1	TRBV11-2	TRBJ1-1	-	TGTGCCAGCAGCTTAGTCGGGACAGGAAAGATCGAAGCTTTCTTT	CASSLVGTGKIEAFF